These 4 T cell receptor beta chains share one sample of origin, sequenced in a study of blood T cells in healthy people across ages. A second PCR of roughly 7 to 11 cycles used a sample-barcoded 5' primer and a J-beta primer mix. TCRdb redid the calling of the 5' RACE reads with MiXCR, one entry per CDR3 protein. Of about 640,000 distinct CDR3 sequences listed, 45% to 65% are singletons. Sequences were obtained from blood. All receptors come from a man aged 60-69 years in good health.

The chain has TRBV3-1 and TRBJ2-4, with TRBD1 identical over 8 bases. Judging by the DNA end, TRBJ2-7 fits better; the J call may be wrong. The CDR3 has 14 residues. Germline lookup yields CDR1 LGHDT and CDR2 YNNKEL (reference sequence). The CDR3 is CASSQNPGGGEQYF. For the CDR3, the DNA is TGTGCCAGCAGCCAAAATCCAGGGGGCGGCGAGCAGTACTTC.

The chain uses TRBV20-1 and TRBJ2-3, with 7 bases identical to TRBD1. The V and J ends lost 5 bases and 8 bases, in that order; junction bases with no gene match: 10. The CDR3 runs to 13 residues. CDR1 is DFQATT, CDR2 SNEGSKA, per germline (reference sequence). CDR3 amino acids: CSASDTGVRTQYF. The CDR3 DNA reads TGCAGTGCTTCCGACACAGGGGTGCGTACGCAGTATTTT.

This clonotype occurred once. This chain uses TRBV4-1 with TRBJ1-1; 7 nucleotides align to TRBD1. The V gene end was trimmed by 4 bases and the J gene end by 6 bases; junction bases not matched to a gene: 8. The CDR3 totals 14 residues. CDR1 is MGHRA and CDR2 is YSYEKL in the germline V gene. CDR3 protein: CASSRGDRVPEAFF. The CDR3, as DNA: TGCGCCAGCAGCCGAGGAGACAGGGTTCCTGAAGCTTTCTTT.

This clonotype was found a few times. The rearrangement links TRBV5-1 to TRBJ2-5, with D uncertain. The CDR3 runs 12 residues. Trimming pared 0 bases from V and 12 bases from J, leaving 12 bases between. The germline V gene encodes CDR1 SGHRS and CDR2 YFSETQ. CDR3: CASSLEKSLEYF. The CDR3 nucleotides read TGCGCCAGCAGCTTGGAAAAGTCACTTGAGTACTTC.